This TCR beta chain was profiled in a study of shared clonotypes between healthy human individuals. At the level of the study: The donor group consisted of a couple of women and three men, aged 18 to 49.

Genomic DNA per cell subset filled all wells of several immunoSEQ plates. Repertoires were generated with immunoSEQ multiplex PCR, while TCRdb's copy carries only in-frame clones and drops some. The data contain approximately 2.1 million clones, about 92% of them singletons. Concerning this clone: The antigen remains undetermined.

Study results and limitations: Among several donors, 4.5% to 5.5% of naive CD4 clonotypes were found in common. Memory subsets had estimated richness that was generally smaller than that of naive subsets.

This CDR3 comprises 13 residues. Germline V gene sequence: CDR1 LGHNA, CDR2 YNFKEQ. Trimming shortened V by 4 bases and J by 12 bases, and 16 bases separated the two germline ends. The receptor was derived from a man aged 18 to 30 in good health. Some clones in this sample may be carry-over from other donors' samples. Material: naive CD4+ T cells from PBMCs. As for subset: CD45RA+ positively selected. The chain recombines TRBV4-2 with TRBJ2-1; D remains ambiguous. The CDR3 loop reads CASSPNRSLRQFF. The DNA for the CDR3 is TGTGCCAGCAGCCCAAACCGGTCCCTTAGGCAGTTCTTC.